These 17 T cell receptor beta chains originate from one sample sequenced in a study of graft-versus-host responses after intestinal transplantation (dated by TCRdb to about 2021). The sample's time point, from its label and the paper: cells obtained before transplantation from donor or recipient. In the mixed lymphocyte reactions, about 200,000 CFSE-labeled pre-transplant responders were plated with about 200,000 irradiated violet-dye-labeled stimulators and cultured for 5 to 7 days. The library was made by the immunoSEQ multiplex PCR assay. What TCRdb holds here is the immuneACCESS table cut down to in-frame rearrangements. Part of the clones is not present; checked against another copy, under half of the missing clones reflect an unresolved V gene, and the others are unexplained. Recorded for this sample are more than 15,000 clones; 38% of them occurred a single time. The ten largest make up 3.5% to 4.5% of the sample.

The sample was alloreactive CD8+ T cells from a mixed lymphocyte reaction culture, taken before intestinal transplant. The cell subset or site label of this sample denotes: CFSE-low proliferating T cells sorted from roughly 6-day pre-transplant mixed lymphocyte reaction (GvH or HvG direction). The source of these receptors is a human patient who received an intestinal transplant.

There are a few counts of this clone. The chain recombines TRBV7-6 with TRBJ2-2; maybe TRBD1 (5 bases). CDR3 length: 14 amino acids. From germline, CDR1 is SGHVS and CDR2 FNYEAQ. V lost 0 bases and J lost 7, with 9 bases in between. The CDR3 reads CASSLAGAGGELFF. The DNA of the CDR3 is TGTGCCAGCAGCTTAGCTGGGGCTGGCGGGGAGCTGTTTTTT.

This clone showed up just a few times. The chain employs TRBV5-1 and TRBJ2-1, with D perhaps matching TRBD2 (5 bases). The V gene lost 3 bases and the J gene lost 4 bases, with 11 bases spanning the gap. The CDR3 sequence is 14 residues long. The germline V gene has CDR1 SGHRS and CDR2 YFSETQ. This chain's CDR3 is CASSYSDPYNEQFF. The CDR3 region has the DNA TGCGCCAGCAGCTATAGCGACCCGTACAATGAGCAGTTCTTC.

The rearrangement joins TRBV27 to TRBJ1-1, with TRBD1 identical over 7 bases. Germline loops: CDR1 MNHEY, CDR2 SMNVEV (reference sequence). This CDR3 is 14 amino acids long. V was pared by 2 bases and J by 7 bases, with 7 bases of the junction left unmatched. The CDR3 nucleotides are TGTGCCAGCAGTTTAGAGGGGGCGGAAGATGAAGCTTTCTTT. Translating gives CASSLEGAEDEAFF.

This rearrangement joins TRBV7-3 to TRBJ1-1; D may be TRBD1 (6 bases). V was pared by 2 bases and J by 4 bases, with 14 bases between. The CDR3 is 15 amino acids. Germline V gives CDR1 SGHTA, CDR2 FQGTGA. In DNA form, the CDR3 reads TGTGCCAGCAGCTTATTGGGGGCAGGGAGCACTGAAGCTTTCTTT. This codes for CASSLLGAGSTEAFF.

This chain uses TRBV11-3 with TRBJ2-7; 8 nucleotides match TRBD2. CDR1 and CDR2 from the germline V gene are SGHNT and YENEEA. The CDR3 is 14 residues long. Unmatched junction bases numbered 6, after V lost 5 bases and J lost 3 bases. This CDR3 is CASSHGAGGYEQYF. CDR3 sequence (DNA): TGTGCCAGCAGCCACGGGGCGGGAGGCTACGAGCAGTACTTC.

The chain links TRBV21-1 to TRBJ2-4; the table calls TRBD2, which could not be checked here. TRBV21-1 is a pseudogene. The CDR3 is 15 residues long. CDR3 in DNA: TGTGCCAGCAGCAAAGTGGCGGCGGGGGGGAACATTCAGTACTTC. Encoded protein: CASSKVAAGGNIQYF.

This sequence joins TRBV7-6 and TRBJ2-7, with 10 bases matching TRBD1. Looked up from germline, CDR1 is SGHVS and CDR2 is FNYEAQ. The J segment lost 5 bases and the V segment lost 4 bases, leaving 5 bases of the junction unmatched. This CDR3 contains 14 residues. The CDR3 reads CASSSGTGAHEQYF. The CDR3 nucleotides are TGTGCCAGCAGCTCCGGGACAGGGGCCCACGAGCAGTACTTC. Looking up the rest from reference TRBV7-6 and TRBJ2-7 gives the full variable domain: GAGVSQSPRYKVTKRGQDVALRCDPISGHVSLYWYRQALGQGPEFLTYFNYEAQQDKSGLPNDRFSAERPEGSISTLTIQRTEQRDSAMYRCASSSGTGAHEQYFGPGTRLTVT.

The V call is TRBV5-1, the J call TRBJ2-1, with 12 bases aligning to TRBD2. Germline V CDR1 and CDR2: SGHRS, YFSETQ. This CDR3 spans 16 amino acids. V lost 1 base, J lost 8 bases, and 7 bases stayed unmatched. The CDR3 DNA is TGCGCCAGCAGCTTGCCCTCTAGCGGGAGGGGTGATGAGCAGTTCTTC. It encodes CASSLPSSGRGDEQFF.

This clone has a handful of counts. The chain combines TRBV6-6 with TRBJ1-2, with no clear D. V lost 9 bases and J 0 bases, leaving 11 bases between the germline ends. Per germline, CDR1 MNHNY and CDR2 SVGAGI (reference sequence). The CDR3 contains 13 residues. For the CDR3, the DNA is TGTGCCAGGCCCGGGTGGACTAACTATGGCTACACCTTC. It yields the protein CARPGWTNYGYTF.

CDR3 nucleotides: TGTGCCAGCAGCACCCCCCACAGGGGAGCATGCTACGAGCAGTACTTC. This translates into CASSTPHRGACYEQYF. This sequence joins TRBV28 and TRBJ2-7, with 7 bases fitting TRBD1. The germline V gene has CDR1 MDHEN and CDR2 SYDVKM. The trim removed 6 bases at V and 3 bases at J, leaving 14 bases unmatched. The CDR3 consists of 16 residues.

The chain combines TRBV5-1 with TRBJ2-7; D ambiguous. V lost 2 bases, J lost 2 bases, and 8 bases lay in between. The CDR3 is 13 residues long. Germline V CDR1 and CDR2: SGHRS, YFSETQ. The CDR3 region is CASSFETAYEQYF. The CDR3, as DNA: TGCGCCAGCAGCTTCGAAACAGCCTACGAGCAGTACTTC.

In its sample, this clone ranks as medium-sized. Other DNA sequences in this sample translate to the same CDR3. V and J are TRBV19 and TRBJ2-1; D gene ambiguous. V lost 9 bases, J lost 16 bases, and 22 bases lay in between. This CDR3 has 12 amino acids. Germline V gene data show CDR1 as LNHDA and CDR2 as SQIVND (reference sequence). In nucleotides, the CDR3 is TGTGCCAGCACCCCCGACGGCTCCCGAATTTTCTTC. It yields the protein CASTPDGSRIFF.

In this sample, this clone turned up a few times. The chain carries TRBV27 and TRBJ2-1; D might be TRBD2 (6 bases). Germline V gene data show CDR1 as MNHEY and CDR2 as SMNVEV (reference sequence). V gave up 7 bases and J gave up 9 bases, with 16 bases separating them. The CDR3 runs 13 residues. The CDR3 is CASTEIRGTEQFF. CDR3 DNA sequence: TGTGCCAGCACCGAAATCCGGGGGACTGAGCAGTTCTTC.

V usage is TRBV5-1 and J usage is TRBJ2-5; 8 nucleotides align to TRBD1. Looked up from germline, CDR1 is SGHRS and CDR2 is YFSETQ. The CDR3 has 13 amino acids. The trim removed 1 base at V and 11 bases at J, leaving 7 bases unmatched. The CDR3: CASSLRDRLPQYF. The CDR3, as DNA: TGCGCCAGCAGCTTGCGGGACAGGCTACCGCAGTACTTC. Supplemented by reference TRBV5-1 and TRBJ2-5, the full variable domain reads KAGVTQTPRYLIKTRGQQVTLSCSPISGHRSVSWYQQTPGQGLQFLFEYFSETQRNKGNFPGRFSGRQFSNSRSEMNVSTLELGDSALYLCASSLRDRLPQYFGPGTRLLVL.

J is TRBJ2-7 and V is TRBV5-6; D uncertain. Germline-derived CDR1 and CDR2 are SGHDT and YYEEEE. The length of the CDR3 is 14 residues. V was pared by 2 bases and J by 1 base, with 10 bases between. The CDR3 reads CASSFDGLSYEQYF. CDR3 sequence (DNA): TGTGCCAGCAGCTTTGACGGCCTATCCTACGAGCAGTACTTC.

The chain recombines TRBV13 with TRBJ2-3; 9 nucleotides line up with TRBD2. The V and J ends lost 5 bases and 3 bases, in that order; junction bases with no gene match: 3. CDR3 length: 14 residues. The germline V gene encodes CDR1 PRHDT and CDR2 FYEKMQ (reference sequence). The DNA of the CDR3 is TGTGCCAGCAGCCCCGGACTAGCGACAGATACGCAGTATTTT. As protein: CASSPGLATDTQYF.

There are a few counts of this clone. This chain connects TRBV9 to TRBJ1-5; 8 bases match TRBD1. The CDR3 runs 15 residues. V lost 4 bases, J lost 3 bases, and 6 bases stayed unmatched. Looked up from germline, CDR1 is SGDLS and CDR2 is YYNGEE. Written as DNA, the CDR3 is TGTGCCAGCAGCACGACAGGGGCGGTCAATCAGCCCCAGCATTTT. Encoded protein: CASSTTGAVNQPQHF.